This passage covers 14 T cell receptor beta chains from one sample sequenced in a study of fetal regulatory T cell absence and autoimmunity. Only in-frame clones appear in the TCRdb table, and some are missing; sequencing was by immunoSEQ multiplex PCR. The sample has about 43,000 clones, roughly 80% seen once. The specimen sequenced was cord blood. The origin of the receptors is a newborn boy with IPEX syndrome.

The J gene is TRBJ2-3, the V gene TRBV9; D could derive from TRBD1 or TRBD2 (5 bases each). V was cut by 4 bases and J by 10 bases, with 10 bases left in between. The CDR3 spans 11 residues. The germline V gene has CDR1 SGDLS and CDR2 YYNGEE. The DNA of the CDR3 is TGTGCCAGCAGCCCCGGGACCTCGCAGTATTTT. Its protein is CASSPGTSQYF.

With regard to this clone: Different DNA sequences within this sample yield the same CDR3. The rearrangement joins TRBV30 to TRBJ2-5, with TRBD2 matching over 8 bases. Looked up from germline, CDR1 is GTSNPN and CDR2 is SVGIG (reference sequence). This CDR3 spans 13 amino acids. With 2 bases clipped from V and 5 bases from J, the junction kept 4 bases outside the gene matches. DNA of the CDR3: TGTGCCTGGAGTTCGGGGGGGCGGGAGACCCAGTACTTC. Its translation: CAWSSGGRETQYF.

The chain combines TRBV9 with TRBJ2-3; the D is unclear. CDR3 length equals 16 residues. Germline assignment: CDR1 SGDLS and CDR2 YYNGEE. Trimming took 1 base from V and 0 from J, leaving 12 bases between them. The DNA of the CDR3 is TGTGCCAGCAGCGTATCTGCACGACCGAGCACAGATACGCAGTATTTT. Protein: CASSVSARPSTDTQYF.

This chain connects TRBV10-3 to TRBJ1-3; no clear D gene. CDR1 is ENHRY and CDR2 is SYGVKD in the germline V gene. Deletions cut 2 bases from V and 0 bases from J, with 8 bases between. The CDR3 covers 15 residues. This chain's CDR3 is CAISEGRYSGNTIYF. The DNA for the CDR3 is TGTGCCATCAGTGAGGGGCGGTACTCTGGAAACACCATATATTTT.

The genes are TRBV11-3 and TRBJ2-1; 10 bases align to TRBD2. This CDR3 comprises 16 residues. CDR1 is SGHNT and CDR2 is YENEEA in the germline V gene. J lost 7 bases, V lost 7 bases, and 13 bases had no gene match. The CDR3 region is CASTLVSGGVGNEQFF. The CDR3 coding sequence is TGTGCCAGCACCCTGGTCAGCGGGGGGGTCGGTAATGAGCAGTTCTTC.

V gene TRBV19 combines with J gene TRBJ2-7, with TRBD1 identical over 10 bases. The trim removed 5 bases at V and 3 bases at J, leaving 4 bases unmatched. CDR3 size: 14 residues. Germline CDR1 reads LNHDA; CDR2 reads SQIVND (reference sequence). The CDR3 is CASSGTGVYYEQYF. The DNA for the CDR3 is TGTGCCAGTAGTGGGACAGGGGTGTACTACGAGCAGTACTTC. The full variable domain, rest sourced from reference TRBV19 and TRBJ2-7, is DGGITQSPKYLFRKEGQNVTLSCEQNLNHDAMYWYRQDPGQGLRLIYYSQIVNDFQKGDIAEGYSVSREKKESFPLTVTSAQKNPTAFYLCASSGTGVYYEQYFGPGTRLTVT.

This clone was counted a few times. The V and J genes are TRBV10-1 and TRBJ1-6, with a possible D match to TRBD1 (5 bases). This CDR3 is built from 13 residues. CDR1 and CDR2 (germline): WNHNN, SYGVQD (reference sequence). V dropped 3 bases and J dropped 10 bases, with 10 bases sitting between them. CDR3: CASSETGRSPLHF. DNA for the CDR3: TGCGCCAGCAGTGAAACAGGAAGATCACCCCTCCACTTT.

CDR3 in DNA: TGTGCCAGCAGCCCTAGCGGGGGGGCCAAAAACATTCAGTACTTC. Amino acids: CASSPSGGAKNIQYF. This chain joins TRBV9 and TRBJ2-4, with 11 bases that match TRBD2. The CDR3 loop spans 15 amino acids. Germline-derived CDR1 and CDR2 are SGDLS and YYNGEE. Trimming at V came to 4 bases and at J to 1 base, leaving 1 base not matched to a gene.

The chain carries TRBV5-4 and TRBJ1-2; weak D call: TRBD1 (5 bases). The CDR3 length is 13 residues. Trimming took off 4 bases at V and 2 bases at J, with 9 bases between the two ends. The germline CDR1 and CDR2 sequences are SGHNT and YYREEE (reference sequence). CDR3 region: CASSHDSNYGYTF. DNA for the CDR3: TGTGCCAGCAGCCATGACAGCAACTATGGCTACACCTTC.

This CDR3 is CASSWPGLAGPDEQFF. The CDR3 region has the DNA TGTGCCAGCAGTTGGCCGGGACTAGCGGGACCTGATGAGCAGTTCTTC. The rearrangement uses TRBV27 and TRBJ2-1, with 13 bases aligning to TRBD2. The CDR3 runs to 16 residues. Germline CDR1 MNHEY, CDR2 SMNVEV (reference sequence). The ends lost 4 bases at V and 8 bases at J; junction bases unmatched: 8.

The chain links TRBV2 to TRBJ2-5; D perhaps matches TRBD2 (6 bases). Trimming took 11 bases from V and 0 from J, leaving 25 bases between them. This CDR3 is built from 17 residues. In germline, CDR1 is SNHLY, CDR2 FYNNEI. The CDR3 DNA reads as TGTGCCGCCGGATCGGGACTCGCATTAGGCTACCAAGAGACCCAGTACTTC. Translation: CAAGSGLALGYQETQYF.

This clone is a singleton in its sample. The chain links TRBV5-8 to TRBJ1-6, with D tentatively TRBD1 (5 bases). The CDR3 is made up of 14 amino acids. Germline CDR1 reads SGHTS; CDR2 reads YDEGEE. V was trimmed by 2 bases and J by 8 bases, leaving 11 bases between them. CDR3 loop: CASSFARGHSPLHF. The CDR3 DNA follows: TGTGCCAGCAGCTTCGCAAGGGGTCATTCACCCCTCCACTTT.

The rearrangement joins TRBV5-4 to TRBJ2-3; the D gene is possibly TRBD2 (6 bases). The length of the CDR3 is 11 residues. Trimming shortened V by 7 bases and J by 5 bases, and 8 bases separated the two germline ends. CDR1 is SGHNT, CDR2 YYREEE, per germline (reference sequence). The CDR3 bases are TGTGCCAGCTCGCGGGGAGATACGCAGTATTTT. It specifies CASSRGDTQYF.

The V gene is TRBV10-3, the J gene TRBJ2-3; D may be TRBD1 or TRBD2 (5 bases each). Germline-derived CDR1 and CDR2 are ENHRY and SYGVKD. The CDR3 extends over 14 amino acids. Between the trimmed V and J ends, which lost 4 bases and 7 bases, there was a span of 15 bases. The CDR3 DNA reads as TGTGCCATCAGTGTTCGGGACCGGGGCAATACGCAGTATTTT. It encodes CAISVRDRGNTQYF.